This T cell receptor (beta chain) stems from a study of T cell responses to AZD1222 COVID-19 vaccine. Only in-frame clones appear in the TCRdb table, and some are missing; sequencing was by immunoSEQ multiplex PCR. The sample holds some 120,000 clones, around 91% seen once. Findings and limits, study-wide: Scientists sampled the repertoires only once the peak T cell response had passed. When two AZD1222 doses had been given, Spike-specific TCR breadth and depth rose. Donor demographics were predominantly white British with a female majority; clonal diversity may be underestimated. At baseline, seropositivity was found in only a handful of AZD1222 recipients.

Germline V gene data show CDR1 as MNHEY and CDR2 as SVGAGI. CDR3 length: 10 residues. V lost 11 bases and J 2 bases, leaving 6 bases between the germline ends. As to this clone: Its antigen is not known.

This clonotype was obtained from an adult who received the AZD1222 COVID-19 vaccine. The sample in question was peripheral blood, obtained 28 days after the second AZD1222 dose. The V call is TRBV6-5, the J call TRBJ1-2; D uncertain. Written as DNA, the CDR3 is TGTGCCCTCGGGAACTATGGCTACACCTTC. Encoded protein: CALGNYGYTF.